One sample yielded the 3 T cell receptor beta chains listed below, sequenced in a study of blood T cell repertoires in COVID-19. Measured with immunoSEQ multiplex PCR; TCRdb has only the in-frame clones, and not every one. The sample includes approximately 190,000 clones, over 80% of them seen just once. Sample: peripheral blood. The origin of the receptors is a woman aged 40 to 55 with acute or convalescent COVID-19.

The chain carries TRBV6-5 and TRBJ2-7, with D possibly TRBD1 on 7 matching bases. CDR1 is MNHEY, CDR2 SVGAGI, per germline. Trimming removed 6 bases at V and 1 base at J, with 16 bases between. This CDR3 has 15 residues. Here the CDR3 DNA reads TGTGCCAGCAGCGGGGGACAGTCGGTTTCCTACGAGCAGTACTTC. It encodes CASSGGQSVSYEQYF.

The J gene is TRBJ2-1, the V gene TRBV7-9, with D possibly matching TRBD1 (7 bases). Trimming left V 0 bases short and J 12 bases short, with 15 bases between. Looked up from germline, CDR1 is SEHNR and CDR2 is FQNEAQ (reference sequence). The CDR3 runs to 14 residues. The CDR3 region is CASSLATGEVRQFF. The CDR3 DNA follows: TGTGCCAGCAGCTTAGCCACAGGGGAGGTCCGGCAGTTCTTC.

CDR3 in amino acids: CASSRDIQETQYF. The CDR3 DNA reads TGTGCCAGCTCCCGCGACATACAAGAGACCCAGTACTTC. The rearrangement uses TRBV18 and TRBJ2-5; no reliable D call. The V end lost 6 bases, the J end lost 2 bases, and 10 bases lay between the germline ends. CDR3 length: 13 residues. CDR1 and CDR2 (germline): KGHSH, LQKENI. Variable domain in full (rest from reference TRBV18 and TRBJ2-5): NAGVMQNPRHLVRRRGQEARLRCSPMKGHSHVYWYRQLPEEGLKFMVYLQKENIIDESGMPKERFSAEFPKEGPSILRIQQVVRGDSAAYFCASSRDIQETQYFGPGTRLLVL.